The TCR beta chain under discussion was sequenced for a study of monozygotic twins with inflammatory bowel disease. There were eight separate reactions per sample in which cDNA was made. TCRdb re-called the 5' RACE reads and catalogs CDR3 proteins one per entry, DNA excluded. The table for this sample gives fewer than 200,000 distinct CDR3 sequences. For this clonotype: The antigen is undetermined.

Study-level points and caveats: Perhaps reflecting limited power, concordant and discordant twins did not differ in repertoire similarity. IBD patients displayed reduced TCRbeta diversity (inverse Simpson) when set against healthy co-twins.

Isolation of total RNA was performed on whole blood, with no prior T cell sorting. The material sequenced was blood. This TCR derives from a human donor with ulcerative colitis or Crohn's disease, or a healthy co-twin of an affected twin (not recorded which).

Here the CDR3 reads CASSQDPIEQNF. This chain links TRBV3-1 with TRBJ2-7. The CDR3 length is 12 residues. Germline values: CDR1 LGHDT, CDR2 YNNKEL (reference sequence).